This note documents a single T cell receptor (beta chain) sequence. Germline CDR1 and CDR2: MNHEY and SMNVEV (reference sequence). The V and J ends lost 5 bases and 7 bases, in that order; junction bases with no gene match: 7. The CDR3 is 14 amino acids. In the PCR, 60 Vbeta and 13 Jbeta primers were used. Original handling: In a later analysis, 75 million to 85 million unique TCR beta chains included roughly 11 million shared by two or more donors. Using immunoSEQ multiplex PCR, the repertoire was profiled, and TCRdb retains in-frame clones only, with some absent. Clonal size and the V and J genes are those of that table, whereas D and trimming came from the DNA. The sample carries about 69,000 clones, 76% recorded once. This specimen comes from a study of cytomegalovirus exposure and HLA in healthy donors.

The sample taken for sequencing was PBMCs. The chain is built from TRBV27 and TRBJ2-1; 8 nucleotides agree with TRBD2. The sequence derives from a man between 18 and 35 years old in good health and CMV-seronegative. In nucleotides, the CDR3 is TGTGCCAGCAGTGGGGGACTAGTGAGGAATGAGCAGTTCTTC. This gives the protein CASSGGLVRNEQFF.